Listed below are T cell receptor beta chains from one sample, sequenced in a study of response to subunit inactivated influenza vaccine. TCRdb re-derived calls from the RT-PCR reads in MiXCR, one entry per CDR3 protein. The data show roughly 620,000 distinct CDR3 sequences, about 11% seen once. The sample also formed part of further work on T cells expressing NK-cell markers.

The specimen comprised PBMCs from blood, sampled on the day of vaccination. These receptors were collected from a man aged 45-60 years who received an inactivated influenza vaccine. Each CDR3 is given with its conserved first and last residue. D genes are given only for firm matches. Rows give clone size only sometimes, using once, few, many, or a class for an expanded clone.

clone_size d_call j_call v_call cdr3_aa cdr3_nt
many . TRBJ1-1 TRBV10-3 CAISGKNTEAFF TGTGCCATCAGTGGCAAGAACACTGAAGCTTTCTTT
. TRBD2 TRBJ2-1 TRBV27 CASSLWSSGRYNEQFF TGTGCCAGCAGTTTATGGTCTAGCGGGAGGTACAATGAGCAGTTCTTC
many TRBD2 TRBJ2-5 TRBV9 CASSGGETQYF TGTGCCAGCTCGGGGGGGGAGACCCAGTACTTC
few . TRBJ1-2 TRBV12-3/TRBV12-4 CASSFTLKGGYTF TGTGCCAGCAGTTTCACGCTTAAGGGTGGCTACACCTTC
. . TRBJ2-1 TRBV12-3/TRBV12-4 CASSLTEGGEQFF TGTGCCAGCAGTTTAACGGAGGGCGGTGAGCAGTTCTTC
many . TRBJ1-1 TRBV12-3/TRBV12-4 CASSLPGTPEAFF TGTGCCAGCAGTCTCCCCGGGACTCCAGAAGCTTTCTTT
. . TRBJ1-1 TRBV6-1 CASSEAGSGTPEAFF TGTGCCAGCAGTGAAGCTGGTTCGGGAACCCCTGAAGCTTTCTTT
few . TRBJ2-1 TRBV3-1 CASRITEGGLNEQFF TGTGCCAGCAGAATCACGGAGGGGGGCCTCAATGAGCAGTTCTTC
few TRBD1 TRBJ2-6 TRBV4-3 CASSQPPYRGGGANVLTF TGCGCCAGCAGCCAGCCCCCTTACAGGGGTGGTGGGGCCAACGTCCTGACTTTC
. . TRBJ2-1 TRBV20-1 CSLPDPYNEQFF TGCAGTCTCCCAGACCCCTACAATGAGCAGTTCTTC
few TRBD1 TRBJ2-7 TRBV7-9 CASSDGKTGNPYEQYF TGTGCCAGCAGCGACGGAAAGACAGGGAACCCCTACGAGCAGTACTTC
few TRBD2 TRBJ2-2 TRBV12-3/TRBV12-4 CASSWSAGGPTGELFF TGTGCCAGCAGTTGGTCCGCGGGAGGACCCACCGGGGAGCTGTTTTTT
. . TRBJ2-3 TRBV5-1 CASSLASGAGTDTQYF TGCGCCAGCAGCTTGGCCTCGGGGGCTGGAACAGATACGCAGTATTTT
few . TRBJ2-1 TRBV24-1 CATSEGTIYNEQFF TGTGCCACCAGTGAGGGGACAATCTACAATGAGCAGTTCTTC
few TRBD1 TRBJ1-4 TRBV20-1 CSASRGPTNEKLFF TGCAGTGCGAGCAGGGGGCCAACTAATGAAAAACTGTTTTTT
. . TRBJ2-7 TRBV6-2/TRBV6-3 CASIFADGTYEQYF TGTGCCAGCATCTTCGCCGACGGAACCTACGAGCAGTACTTC
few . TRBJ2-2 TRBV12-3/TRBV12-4 CASSSGSNSGELFF TGTGCCAGCAGTTCAGGAAGTAACTCCGGGGAGCTGTTTTTT
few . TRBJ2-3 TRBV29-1 CSASRSTDTQYF TGCAGCGCCAGCCGGAGCACAGATACGCAGTATTTT
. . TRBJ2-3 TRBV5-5 CASSTTARGTDTQYF TGTGCCAGCAGCACGACAGCAAGAGGAACAGATACGCAGTATTTT
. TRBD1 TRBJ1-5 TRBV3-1 CASSQGTGWGNQPQHF TGTGCCAGCAGCCAAGGGACAGGGTGGGGCAATCAGCCCCAGCATTTT
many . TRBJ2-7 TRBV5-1 CASSSKDSTSYEQYF TGCGCCAGCAGCTCAAAAGACAGTACCTCCTACGAGCAGTACTTC
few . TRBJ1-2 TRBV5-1 CASSLAQASYGYTF TGCGCCAGCAGCTTGGCACAGGCCAGCTATGGCTACACCTTC
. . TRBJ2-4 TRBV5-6 CASSLELPLTKNIQYF TGTGCCAGCAGCTTGGAGCTGCCCCTCACCAAAAACATTCAGTACTTC
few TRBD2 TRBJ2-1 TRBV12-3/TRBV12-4 CASSLRAGEYNEQFF TGTGCCAGCAGTTTACGGGCGGGGGAATACAATGAGCAGTTCTTC
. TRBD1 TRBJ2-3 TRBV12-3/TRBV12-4 CASTLTGVVADTQYF TGTGCCAGCACTTTGACAGGGGTCGTAGCAGATACGCAGTATTTT
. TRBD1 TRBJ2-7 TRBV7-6 CASSLAAGGIDEQYF TGTGCCAGCAGCTTAGCGGCAGGGGGCATTGACGAGCAGTACTTC
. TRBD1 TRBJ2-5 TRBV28 CASSLLMGQGAETQYF TGTGCCAGCAGCCTCCTGATGGGACAGGGGGCTGAGACCCAGTACTTC
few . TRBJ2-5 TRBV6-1 CASSQIFRGGRETQYF TGTGCCAGCAGCCAGATCTTCAGGGGTGGAAGAGAGACCCAGTACTTC
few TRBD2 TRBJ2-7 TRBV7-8 CASSLGGLAGVEQYF TGTGCCAGCAGCTTAGGGGGACTAGCGGGAGTCGAGCAGTACTTC
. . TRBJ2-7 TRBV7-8 CASSLIYSSYEQYF TGTGCCAGCAGCTTGATTTACAGCTCCTACGAGCAGTACTTC
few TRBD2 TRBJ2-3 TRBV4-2 CASSQTPAGGWADTQYF TGTGCCAGCAGCCAAACCCCGGCGGGAGGATGGGCAGATACGCAGTATTTT
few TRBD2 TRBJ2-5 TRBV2 CASRRTSGYQETQYF TGTGCCAGCAGAAGGACTAGCGGCTACCAAGAGACCCAGTACTTC
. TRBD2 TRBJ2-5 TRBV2 CASSETVGLAGGVLF TGTGCCAGCAGTGAAACGGTGGGACTAGCGGGGGGAGTTCTCTTC
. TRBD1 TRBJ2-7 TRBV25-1 CASRPQGAGTGSYEQYF TGTGCCAGCAGACCACAGGGGGCAGGGACGGGCTCCTACGAGCAGTACTTC
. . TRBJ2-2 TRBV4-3 CASSQGSADTGELFF TGCGCCAGCAGCCAAGGATCAGCAGACACCGGGGAGCTGTTTTTT
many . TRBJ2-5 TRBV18 CASSPRYQETQYF TGTGCCAGCTCACCGAGGTACCAAGAGACCCAGTACTTC
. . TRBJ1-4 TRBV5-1 CASSLYGTDDEKLFF TGCGCCAGCAGCTTGTACGGGACCGATGATGAAAAACTGTTTTTT
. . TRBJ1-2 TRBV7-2 CASRQGQGGGYTF TGTGCCAGCCGACAAGGGCAGGGAGGCGGCTACACCTTC
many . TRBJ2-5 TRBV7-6 CASSSSGFETQYF TGTGCCAGCAGCTCTTCAGGGTTTGAGACCCAGTACTTC
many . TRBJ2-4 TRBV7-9 CASSSGLGGNIQYF TGTGCCAGCAGCTCGGGGCTCGGGGGAAACATTCAGTACTTC
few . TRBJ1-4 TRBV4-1 CASSPQSALLNEKLFF TGCGCCAGCAGCCCGCAGTCGGCACTCCTAAATGAAAAACTGTTTTTT
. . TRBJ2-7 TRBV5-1 CASSPLGQSSSYEQYF TGCGCCAGCAGCCCCCTCGGACAGTCGAGCTCCTACGAGCAGTACTTC
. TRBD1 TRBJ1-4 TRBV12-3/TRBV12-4 CASSIRQGAGEKLFF TGTGCCAGCAGTATCCGACAGGGGGCAGGAGAAAAACTGTTTTTT
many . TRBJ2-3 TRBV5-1 CASSWSTDTQYF TGCGCCAGCAGCTGGAGCACAGATACGCAGTATTTT
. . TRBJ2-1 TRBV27 CASSFFNEQFF TGTGCCAGCAGTTTTTTTAATGAGCAGTTCTTC
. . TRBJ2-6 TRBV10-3 CAISDSGGGANVLTF TGTGCCATCAGTGATTCGGGTGGTGGGGCCAACGTCCTGACTTTC
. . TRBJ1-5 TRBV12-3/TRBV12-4 CASSLPGDQPQHF TGTGCCAGCAGTTTACCGGGGGATCAGCCCCAGCATTTT
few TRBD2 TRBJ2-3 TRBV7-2 CASSLIAGPSTDTQYF TGTGCCAGCAGCTTAATAGCGGGACCTAGCACAGATACGCAGTATTTT
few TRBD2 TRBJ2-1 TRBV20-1 CSVQTSQSSYNEQFF TGCAGTGTCCAGACTAGCCAAAGCTCCTACAATGAGCAGTTCTTC
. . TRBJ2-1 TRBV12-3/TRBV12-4 CASSFGLPGNEQFF TGTGCCAGCAGTTTCGGACTCCCGGGCAATGAGCAGTTCTTC
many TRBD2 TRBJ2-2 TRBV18 CASSPRDGLATGELFF TGTGCCAGCTCACCACGGGATGGACTAGCTACCGGGGAGCTGTTTTTT
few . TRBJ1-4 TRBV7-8 CASSPTPGTGEKLFF TGTGCCAGCAGCCCGACTCCGGGAACGGGTGAAAAACTGTTTTTT
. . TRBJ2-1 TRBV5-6 CASQLEWLSDEQFF TGTGCCAGCCAACTAGAGTGGTTGTCCGATGAGCAGTTCTTC
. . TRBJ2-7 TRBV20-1 CSARAPGYHEQYF TGCAGTGCTAGAGCCCCGGGATACCACGAGCAGTACTTC
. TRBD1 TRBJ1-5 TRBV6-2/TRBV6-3 CASSYWPGGTFASNQPQHF TGTGCCAGCAGTTACTGGCCAGGGGGAACCTTCGCTAGCAATCAGCCCCAGCATTTT
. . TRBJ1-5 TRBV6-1 CASSERARARYQPQHF TGTGCCAGCAGTGAAAGGGCCAGGGCCCGTTATCAGCCCCAGCATTTT
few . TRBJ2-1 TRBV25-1 CASSEFDPWGEQFF TGTGCCAGCAGTGAATTCGACCCGTGGGGTGAGCAGTTCTTC
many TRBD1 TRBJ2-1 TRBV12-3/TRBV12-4 CASSRDRINEQFF TGTGCCAGCAGTCGGGACAGGATAAATGAGCAGTTCTTC
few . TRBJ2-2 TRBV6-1 CASSTLGNTGELFF TGTGCCAGCAGTACCCTCGGGAACACCGGGGAGCTGTTTTTT
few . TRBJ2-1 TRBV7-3 CASSEGDNEQFF TGTGCCAGCAGTGAAGGGGACAATGAGCAGTTCTTC